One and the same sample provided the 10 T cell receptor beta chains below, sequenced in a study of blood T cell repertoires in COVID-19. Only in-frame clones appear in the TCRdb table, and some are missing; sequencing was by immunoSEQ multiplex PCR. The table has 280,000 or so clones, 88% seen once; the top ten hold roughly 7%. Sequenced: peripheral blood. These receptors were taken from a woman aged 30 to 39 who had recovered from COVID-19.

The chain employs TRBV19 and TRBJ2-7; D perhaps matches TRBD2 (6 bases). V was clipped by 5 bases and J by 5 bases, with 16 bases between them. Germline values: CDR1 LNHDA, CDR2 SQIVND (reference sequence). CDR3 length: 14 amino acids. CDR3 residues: CASSLRTGVDEQYF. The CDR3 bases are TGTGCCAGTAGTCTCCGGACGGGGGTGGACGAGCAGTACTTC.

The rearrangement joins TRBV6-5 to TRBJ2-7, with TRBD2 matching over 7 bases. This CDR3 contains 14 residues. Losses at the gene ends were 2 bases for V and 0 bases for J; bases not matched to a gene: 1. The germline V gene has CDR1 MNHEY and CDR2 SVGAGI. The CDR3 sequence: CASSYGGDSYEQYF. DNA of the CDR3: TGTGCCAGCAGTTACGGGGGGGACTCCTACGAGCAGTACTTC.

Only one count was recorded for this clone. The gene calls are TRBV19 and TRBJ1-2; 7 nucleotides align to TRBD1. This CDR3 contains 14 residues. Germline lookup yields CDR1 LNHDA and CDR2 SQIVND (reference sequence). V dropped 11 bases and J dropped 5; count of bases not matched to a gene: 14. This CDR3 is CAASMGQTFYGYTF. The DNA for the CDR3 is TGTGCCGCGAGTATGGGACAGACTTTTTATGGCTACACCTTC. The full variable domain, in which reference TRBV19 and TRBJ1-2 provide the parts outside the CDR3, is DGGITQSPKYLFRKEGQNVTLSCEQNLNHDAMYWYRQDPGQGLRLIYYSQIVNDFQKGDIAEGYSVSREKKESFPLTVTSAQKNPTAFYLCAASMGQTFYGYTFGSGTRLTVV.

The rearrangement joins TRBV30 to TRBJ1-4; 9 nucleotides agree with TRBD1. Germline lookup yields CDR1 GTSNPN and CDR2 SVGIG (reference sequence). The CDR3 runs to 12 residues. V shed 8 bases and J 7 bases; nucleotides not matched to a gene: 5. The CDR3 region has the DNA TGTGCCGGACGGGACAGGGCTGAAAAACTGTTTTTT. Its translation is CAGRDRAEKLFF.

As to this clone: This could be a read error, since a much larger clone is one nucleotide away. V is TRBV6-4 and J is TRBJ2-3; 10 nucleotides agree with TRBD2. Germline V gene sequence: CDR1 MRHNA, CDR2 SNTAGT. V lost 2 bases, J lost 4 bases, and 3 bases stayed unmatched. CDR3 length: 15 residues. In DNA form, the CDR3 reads TGTGCCAGCAGTGACAGCGGGGGGGCCTCAGATACGCAGTATTTT. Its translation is CASSDSGGASDTQYF.

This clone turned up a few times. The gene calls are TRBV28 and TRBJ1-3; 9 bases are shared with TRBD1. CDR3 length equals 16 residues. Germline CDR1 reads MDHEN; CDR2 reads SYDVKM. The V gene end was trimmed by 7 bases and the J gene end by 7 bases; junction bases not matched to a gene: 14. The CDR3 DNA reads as TGTGCCAGCATGGGGACAGGGAATACCCTCGTGAACACCATATATTTT. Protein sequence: CASMGTGNTLVNTIYF.

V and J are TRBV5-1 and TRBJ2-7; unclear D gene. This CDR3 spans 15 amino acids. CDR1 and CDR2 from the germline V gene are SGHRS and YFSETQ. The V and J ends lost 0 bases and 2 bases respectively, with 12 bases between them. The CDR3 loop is CASSLVEKSPYEQYF. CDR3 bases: TGCGCCAGCAGCTTGGTAGAGAAAAGCCCCTACGAGCAGTACTTC.

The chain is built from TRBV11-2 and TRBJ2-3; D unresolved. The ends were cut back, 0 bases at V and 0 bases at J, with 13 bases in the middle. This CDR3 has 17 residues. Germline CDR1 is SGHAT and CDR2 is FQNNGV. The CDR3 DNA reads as TGTGCCAGCAGCTTAGATCTCTACAGTGCTAGCACAGATACGCAGTATTTT. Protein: CASSLDLYSASTDTQYF.

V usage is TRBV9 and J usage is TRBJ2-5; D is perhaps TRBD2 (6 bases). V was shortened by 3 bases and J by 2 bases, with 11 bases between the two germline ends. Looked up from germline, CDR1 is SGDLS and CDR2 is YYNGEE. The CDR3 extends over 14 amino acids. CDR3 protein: CASSAGRTQETQYF. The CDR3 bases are TGTGCCAGCAGCGCGGGGAGGACACAAGAGACCCAGTACTTC.

The CDR3, as DNA: TGTGCCAGCAGTAGAATGGGGACAGGTGAAAATTCACCCCTCCACTTT. This sequence encodes CASSRMGTGENSPLHF. The chain combines TRBV28 with TRBJ1-6, with 8 bases fitting TRBD1. CDR1 is MDHEN, CDR2 SYDVKM, per germline. The CDR3 has 16 amino acids. The V segment lost 5 bases and the J segment 7 bases; nucleotides outside the gene matches: 10.